The clone carrying this T cell receptor beta chain was seen a few times. Method: immunoSEQ multiplex PCR; TCRdb's copy keeps in-frame clones and lacks some. In the table there are some 290,000 clones, approximately 90% of which are singletons. These data are taken from a study of blood T cell repertoires in COVID-19. Trimming pared 1 base from V and 4 bases from J, leaving 13 bases between. The CDR3 is 15 residues long. Looked up from germline, CDR1 is SGHDN and CDR2 is FVKESK. Sequencing was performed on PBMCs or T cells enriched from blood (not recorded which). This receptor was obtained from a woman aged 30 to 39 who had been exposed to COVID-19. The chain uses TRBV14 and TRBJ1-1; D call uncertain. The CDR3: CASSQALIRGTEAFF. The CDR3 DNA sequence: TGTGCCAGCAGCCAAGCGTTGATCCGAGGCACTGAAGCTTTCTTT.